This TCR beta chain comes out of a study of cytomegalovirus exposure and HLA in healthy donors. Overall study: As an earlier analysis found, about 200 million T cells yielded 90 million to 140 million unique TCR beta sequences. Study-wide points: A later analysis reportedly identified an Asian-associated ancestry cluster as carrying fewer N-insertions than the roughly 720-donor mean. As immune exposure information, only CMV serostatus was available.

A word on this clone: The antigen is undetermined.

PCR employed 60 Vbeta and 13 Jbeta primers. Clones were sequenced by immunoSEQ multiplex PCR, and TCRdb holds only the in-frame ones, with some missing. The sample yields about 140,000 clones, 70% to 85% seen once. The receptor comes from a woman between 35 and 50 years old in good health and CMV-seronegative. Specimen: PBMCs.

CDR3 nucleotides: TGCGCCAGCAGCCAAGAAAATGGGGCTCAGCCCCAGCATTTT. Translation gives CASSQENGAQPQHF. The chain uses TRBV4-3 and TRBJ1-5, with a tentative D call TRBD1 (5 bases). V lost 0 bases and J 6 bases, leaving 9 bases between the germline ends. From germline, CDR1 is LGHNA and CDR2 YSLEER. This CDR3 is built from 14 residues.